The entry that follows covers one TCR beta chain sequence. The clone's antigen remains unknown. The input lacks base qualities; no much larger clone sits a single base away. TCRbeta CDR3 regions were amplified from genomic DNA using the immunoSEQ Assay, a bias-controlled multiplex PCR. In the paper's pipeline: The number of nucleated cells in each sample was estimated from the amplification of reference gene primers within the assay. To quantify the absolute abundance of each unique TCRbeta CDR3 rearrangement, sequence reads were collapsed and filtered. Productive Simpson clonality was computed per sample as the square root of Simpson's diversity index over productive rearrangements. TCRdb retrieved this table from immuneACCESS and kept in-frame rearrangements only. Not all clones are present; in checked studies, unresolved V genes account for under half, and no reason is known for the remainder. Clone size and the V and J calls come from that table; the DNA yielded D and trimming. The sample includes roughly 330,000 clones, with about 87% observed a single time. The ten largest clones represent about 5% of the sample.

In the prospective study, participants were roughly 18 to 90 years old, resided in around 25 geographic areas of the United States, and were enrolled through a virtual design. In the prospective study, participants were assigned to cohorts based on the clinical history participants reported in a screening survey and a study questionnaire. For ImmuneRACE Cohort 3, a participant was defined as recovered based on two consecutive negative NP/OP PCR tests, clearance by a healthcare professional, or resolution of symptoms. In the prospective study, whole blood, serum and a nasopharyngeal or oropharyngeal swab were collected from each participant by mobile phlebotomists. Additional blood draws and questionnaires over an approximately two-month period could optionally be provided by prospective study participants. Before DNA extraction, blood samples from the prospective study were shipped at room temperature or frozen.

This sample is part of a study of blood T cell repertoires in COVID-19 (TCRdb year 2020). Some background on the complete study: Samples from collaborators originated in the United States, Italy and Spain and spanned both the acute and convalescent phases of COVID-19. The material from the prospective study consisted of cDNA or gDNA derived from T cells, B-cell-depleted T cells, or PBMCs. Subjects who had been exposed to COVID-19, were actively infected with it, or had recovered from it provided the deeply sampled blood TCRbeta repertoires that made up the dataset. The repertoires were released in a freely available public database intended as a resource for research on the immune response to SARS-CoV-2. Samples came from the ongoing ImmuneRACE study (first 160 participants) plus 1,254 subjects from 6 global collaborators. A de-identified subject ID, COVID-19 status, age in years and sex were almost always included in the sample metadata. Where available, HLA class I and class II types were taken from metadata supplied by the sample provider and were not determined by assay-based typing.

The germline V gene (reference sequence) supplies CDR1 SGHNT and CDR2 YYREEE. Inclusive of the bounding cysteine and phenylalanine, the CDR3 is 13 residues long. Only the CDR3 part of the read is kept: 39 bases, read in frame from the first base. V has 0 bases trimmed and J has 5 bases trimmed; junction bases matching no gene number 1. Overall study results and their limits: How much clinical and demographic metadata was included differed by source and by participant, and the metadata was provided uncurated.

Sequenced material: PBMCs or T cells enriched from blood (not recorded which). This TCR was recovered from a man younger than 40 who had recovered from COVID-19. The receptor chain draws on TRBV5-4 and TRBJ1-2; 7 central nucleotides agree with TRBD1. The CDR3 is CASSLVGQYGYTF. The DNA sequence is TGTGCCAGCAGCTTGGTGGGACAGTATGGCTACACCTTC.